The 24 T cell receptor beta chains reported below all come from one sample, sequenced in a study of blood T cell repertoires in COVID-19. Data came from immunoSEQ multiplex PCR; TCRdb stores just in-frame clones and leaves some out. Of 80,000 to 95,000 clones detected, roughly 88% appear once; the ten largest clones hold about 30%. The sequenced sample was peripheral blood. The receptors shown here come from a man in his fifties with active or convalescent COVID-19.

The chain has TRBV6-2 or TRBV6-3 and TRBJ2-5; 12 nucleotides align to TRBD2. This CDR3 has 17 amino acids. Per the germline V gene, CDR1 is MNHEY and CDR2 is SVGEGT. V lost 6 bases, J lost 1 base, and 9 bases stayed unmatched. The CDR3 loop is CASSRSSGGAGQETQYF. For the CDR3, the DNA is TGTGCCAGCAGCAGATCTAGCGGGGGGGCTGGCCAAGAGACCCAGTACTTC.

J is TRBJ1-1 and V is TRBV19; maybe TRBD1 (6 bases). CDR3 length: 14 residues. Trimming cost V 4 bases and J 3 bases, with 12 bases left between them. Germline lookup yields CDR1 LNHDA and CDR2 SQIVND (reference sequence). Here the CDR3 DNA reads TGTGCCAGTAGTAAGGGACATCTCGACACTGAAGCTTTCTTT. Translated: CASSKGHLDTEAFF.

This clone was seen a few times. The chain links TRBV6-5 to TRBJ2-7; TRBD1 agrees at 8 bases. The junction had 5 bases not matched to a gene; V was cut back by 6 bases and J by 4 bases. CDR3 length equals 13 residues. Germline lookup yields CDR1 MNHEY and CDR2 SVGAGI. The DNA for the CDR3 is TGTGCCAGCAGCAGGACAGGGCAATACGAGCAGTACTTC. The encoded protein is CASSRTGQYEQYF.

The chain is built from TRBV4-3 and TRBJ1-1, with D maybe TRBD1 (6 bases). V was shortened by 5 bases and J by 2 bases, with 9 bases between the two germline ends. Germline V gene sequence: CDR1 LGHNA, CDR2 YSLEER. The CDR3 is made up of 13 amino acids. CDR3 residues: CASSSRGNTEAFF. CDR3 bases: TGCGCCAGCAGCTCCAGGGGAAACACTGAAGCTTTCTTT.

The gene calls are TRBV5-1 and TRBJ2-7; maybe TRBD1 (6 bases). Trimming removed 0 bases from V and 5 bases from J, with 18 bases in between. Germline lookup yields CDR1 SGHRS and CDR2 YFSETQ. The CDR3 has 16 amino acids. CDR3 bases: TGCGCCAGCAGCTTGGACGCCCAGGGGAACGGAGACGAGCAGTACTTC. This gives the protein CASSLDAQGNGDEQYF. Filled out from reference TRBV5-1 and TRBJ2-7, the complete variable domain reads KAGVTQTPRYLIKTRGQQVTLSCSPISGHRSVSWYQQTPGQGLQFLFEYFSETQRNKGNFPGRFSGRQFSNSRSEMNVSTLELGDSALYLCASSLDAQGNGDEQYFGPGTRLTVT.

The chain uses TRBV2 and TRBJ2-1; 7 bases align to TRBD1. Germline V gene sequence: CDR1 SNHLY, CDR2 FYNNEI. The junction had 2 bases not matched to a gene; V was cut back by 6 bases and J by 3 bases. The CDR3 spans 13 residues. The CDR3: CASRRQGYNEQFF. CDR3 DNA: TGTGCCAGCAGGCGACAGGGCTACAATGAGCAGTTCTTC. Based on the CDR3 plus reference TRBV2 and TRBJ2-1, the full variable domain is EPEVTQTPSHQVTQMGQEVILRCVPISNHLYFYWYRQILGQKVEFLVSFYNNEISEKSEIFDDQFSVERPDGSNFTLKIRSTKLEDSAMYFCASRRQGYNEQFFGPGTRLTVL.

The CDR3, as DNA: TGTGCTAGTGGTTTGCAAGCCGGCGAGCAGTACTTC. It specifies CASGLQAGEQYF. The rearrangement uses TRBV12-5 and TRBJ2-7; D gene uncertain. CDR1 is LGHNT and CDR2 is FRNRAP in the germline V gene. The V end lost 2 bases, the J end lost 6 bases, and 8 bases lay between the germline ends. The CDR3 contains 12 residues.

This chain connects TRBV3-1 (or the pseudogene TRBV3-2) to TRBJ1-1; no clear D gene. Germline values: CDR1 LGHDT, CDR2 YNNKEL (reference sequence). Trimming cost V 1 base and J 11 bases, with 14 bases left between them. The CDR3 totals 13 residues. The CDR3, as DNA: TGTGCCAGCAGCCAAGGTCGAGGGTACCGGGCTTTCTTT. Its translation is CASSQGRGYRAFF.

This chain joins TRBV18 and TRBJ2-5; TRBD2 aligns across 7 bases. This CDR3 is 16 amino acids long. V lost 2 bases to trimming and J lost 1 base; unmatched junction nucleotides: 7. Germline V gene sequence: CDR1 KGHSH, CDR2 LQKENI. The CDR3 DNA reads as TGTGCCAGCTCACCATTTACCGGGAGGACCCAAGAGACCCAGTACTTC. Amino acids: CASSPFTGRTQETQYF.

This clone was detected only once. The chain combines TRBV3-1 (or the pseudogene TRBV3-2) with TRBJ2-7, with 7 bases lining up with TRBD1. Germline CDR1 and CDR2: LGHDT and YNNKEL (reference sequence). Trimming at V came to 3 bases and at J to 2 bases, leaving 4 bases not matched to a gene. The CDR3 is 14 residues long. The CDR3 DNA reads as TGTGCCAGCAGCCACCAGGGGGAAACCTACGAGCAGTACTTC. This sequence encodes CASSHQGETYEQYF.

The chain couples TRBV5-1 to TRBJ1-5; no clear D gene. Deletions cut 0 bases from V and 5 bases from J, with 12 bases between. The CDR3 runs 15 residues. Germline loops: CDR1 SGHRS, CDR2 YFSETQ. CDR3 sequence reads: CASSLDAGEDQPQHF. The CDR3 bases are TGCGCCAGCAGCTTGGACGCGGGAGAGGATCAGCCCCAGCATTTT.

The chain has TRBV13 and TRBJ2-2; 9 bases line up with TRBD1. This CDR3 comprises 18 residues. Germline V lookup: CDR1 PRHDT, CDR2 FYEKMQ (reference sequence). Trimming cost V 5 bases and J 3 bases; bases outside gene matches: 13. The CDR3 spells CASSKAGTGGPHTGELFF. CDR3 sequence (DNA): TGTGCCAGCAGCAAAGCTGGCACAGGGGGCCCGCACACCGGGGAGCTGTTTTTT.

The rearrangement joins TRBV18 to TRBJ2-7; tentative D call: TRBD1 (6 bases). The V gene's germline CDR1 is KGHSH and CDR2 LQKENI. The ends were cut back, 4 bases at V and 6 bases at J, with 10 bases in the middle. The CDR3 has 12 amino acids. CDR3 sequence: CASSLPRGEQYF. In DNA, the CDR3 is TGTGCCAGCTCACTCCCCAGGGGCGAGCAGTACTTC. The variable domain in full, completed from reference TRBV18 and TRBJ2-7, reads NAGVMQNPRHLVRRRGQEARLRCSPMKGHSHVYWYRQLPEEGLKFMVYLQKENIIDESGMPKERFSAEFPKEGPSILRIQQVVRGDSAAYFCASSLPRGEQYFGPGTRLTVT.

CDR3 loop: CASSNRNQRAEAFF. Written as DNA, the CDR3 is TGTGCCAGCAGTAACAGGAATCAAAGGGCTGAAGCTTTCTTT. This chain connects TRBV6-5 to TRBJ1-1; D may be TRBD1 (5 bases). From germline, CDR1 is MNHEY and CDR2 SVGAGI. CDR3 length equals 14 residues. The germline V and J ends were trimmed by 5 bases and 6 bases, with 16 bases remaining between them.

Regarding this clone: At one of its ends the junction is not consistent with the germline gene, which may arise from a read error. For the CDR3, the DNA is TGTGCCAGCAGTGAAACCCCGGGACAGGCGCTCCTATTT. Protein: CASSETPGQALLF. J is TRBJ1-3 and V is TRBV25-1; 8 bases match TRBD1. This CDR3 contains 13 residues. From germline, CDR1 is MGHDK and CDR2 SYGVNS.

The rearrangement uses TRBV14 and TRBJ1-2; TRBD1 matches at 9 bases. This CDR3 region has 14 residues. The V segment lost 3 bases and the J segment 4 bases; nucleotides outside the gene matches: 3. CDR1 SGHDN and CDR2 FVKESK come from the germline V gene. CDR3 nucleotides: TGTGCCAGCAGCCAGGGACAGGGCGGCTATGGCTACACCTTC. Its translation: CASSQGQGGYGYTF.

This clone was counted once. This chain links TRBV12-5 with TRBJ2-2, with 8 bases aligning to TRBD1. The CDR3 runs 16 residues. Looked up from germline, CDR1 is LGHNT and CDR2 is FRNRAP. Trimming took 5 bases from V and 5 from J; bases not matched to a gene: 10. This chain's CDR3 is CASGRLLTGATGELFF. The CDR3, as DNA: TGTGCTAGTGGTCGCCTTTTGACAGGGGCGACCGGGGAGCTGTTTTTT.

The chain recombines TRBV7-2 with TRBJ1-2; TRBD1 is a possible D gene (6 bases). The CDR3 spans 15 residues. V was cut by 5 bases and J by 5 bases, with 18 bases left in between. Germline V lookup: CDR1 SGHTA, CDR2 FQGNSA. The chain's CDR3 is CASSEKPGESYGYTF. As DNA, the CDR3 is TGTGCCAGCAGCGAGAAACCAGGGGAGTCGTATGGCTACACCTTC.

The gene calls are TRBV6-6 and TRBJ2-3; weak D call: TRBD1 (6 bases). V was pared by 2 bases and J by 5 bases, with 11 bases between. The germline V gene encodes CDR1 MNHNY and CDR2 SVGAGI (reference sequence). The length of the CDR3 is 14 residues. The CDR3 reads CASSYKQGGDTQYF. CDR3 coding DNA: TGTGCCAGCAGTTACAAACAAGGGGGAGATACGCAGTATTTT.

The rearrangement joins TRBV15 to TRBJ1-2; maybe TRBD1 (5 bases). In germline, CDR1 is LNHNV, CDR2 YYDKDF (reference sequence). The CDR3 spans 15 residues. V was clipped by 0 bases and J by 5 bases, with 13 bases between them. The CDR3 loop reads CATSRDPGGTYGYTF. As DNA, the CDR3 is TGTGCCACCAGCAGAGATCCTGGGGGGACTTATGGCTACACCTTC.

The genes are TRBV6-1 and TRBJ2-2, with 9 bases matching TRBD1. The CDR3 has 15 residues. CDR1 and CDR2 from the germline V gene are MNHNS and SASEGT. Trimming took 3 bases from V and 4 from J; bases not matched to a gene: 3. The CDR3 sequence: CASSERTGATGELFF. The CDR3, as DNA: TGTGCCAGCAGTGAGAGGACAGGGGCCACCGGGGAGCTGTTTTTT.

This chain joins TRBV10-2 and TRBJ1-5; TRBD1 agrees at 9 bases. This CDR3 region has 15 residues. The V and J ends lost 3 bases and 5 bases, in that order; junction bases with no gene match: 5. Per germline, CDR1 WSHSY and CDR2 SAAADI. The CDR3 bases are TGCGCCAGCAGTGACGGGACAGGGTCACATCAGCCCCAGCATTTT. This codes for CASSDGTGSHQPQHF.

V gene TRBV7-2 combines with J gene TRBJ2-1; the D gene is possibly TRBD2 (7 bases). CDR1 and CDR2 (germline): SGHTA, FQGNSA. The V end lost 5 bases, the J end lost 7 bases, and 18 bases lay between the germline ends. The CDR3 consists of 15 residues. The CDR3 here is CASSVGVGGGNEQFF. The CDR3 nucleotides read TGTGCCAGCAGCGTAGGGGTGGGAGGGGGTAATGAGCAGTTCTTC.

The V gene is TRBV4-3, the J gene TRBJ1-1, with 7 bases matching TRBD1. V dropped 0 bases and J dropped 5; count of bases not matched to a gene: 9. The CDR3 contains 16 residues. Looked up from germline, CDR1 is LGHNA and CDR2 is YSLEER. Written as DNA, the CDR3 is TGCGCCAGCAGCCAAGATAGGGACAGCCTTGGGACTGAAGCTTTCTTT. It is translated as CASSQDRDSLGTEAFF.